This T cell receptor (beta chain) was observed in a study of blood T cell repertoires in COVID-19. Study-wide context: T cells, B-cell-depleted T cells, or PBMCs provided the cDNA or gDNA that served as material.

Trimming stripped 0 bases from V and 1 base from J, with 12 bases between. Germline V gives CDR1 LGHNA, CDR2 YSLEER. This CDR3 spans 16 amino acids. The data were produced by immunoSEQ multiplex PCR, yet TCRdb's version contains in-frame clones alone and is incomplete. The sample has 250,000 to 300,000 clones, around 90% seen once. What was sequenced was PBMCs or T cells enriched from blood (not recorded which). This receptor was obtained from a woman aged 35 to 49 who had recovered from COVID-19. This chain links TRBV4-3 with TRBJ1-1, with D possibly TRBD1 on 5 matching bases. The CDR3 loop is CASSQEGGPWNTEAFF. The CDR3, as DNA: TGCGCCAGCAGCCAAGAGGGGGGACCATGGAACACTGAAGCTTTCTTT.